This T cell receptor beta chain is from a study of T cells in Graves' hyperthyroidism and ophthalmopathy. The study, taken as a whole, reports: The model foresaw ophthalmopathy a median around 6.8 months prior to onset.

The study enrolled patients aged 18 to 65 with newly diagnosed hyperthyroidism of under 2 months' duration. TCR beta CDR3 regions were amplified from RNA. The HTBI set primed first-round TCR CDR3 RT-PCR. TCRdb used MiXCR to reprocess the multiplex PCR reads, holding one entry per CDR3 protein. The sample includes about 740,000 distinct CDR3 sequences, about 14% of them seen just once. This clonotype came up many times. Its specificity is unknown. Germline V gives CDR1 LGHDT, CDR2 YNNKEL (reference sequence). V lost 0 bases, J lost 8 bases, and 7 bases lay in between. This CDR3 region has 13 residues. This sequence was found in a woman younger than 30 with Graves' hyperthyroidism. Sequencing was performed on blood. The rearrangement uses TRBV3-1 and TRBJ1-4; no definite D call. CDR3 bases: TGTGCCAGCAGCCAAGATGGCACCGAAAAACTGTTTTTT. Amino acids: CASSQDGTEKLFF.